One and the same sample provided the 24 T cell receptor beta chains below, sequenced in a study of neurological immune-mediated disorders. TCRdb redid the calling of the 5' RACE reads with MiXCR, one entry per CDR3 protein. Altogether about 46,000 distinct CDR3 sequences are present, less than 5% being singletons, with the ten largest covering just over 5.5%. Material for sequencing was PBMCs. These TCRs come from a woman aged 60-75 years with multiple sclerosis.

This clonotype was picked up many times. V and J are TRBV20-1 and TRBJ1-5; 8 bases fit TRBD1. V lost 4 bases and J lost 2; bases outside the gene matches: 7. The germline V gene has CDR1 DFQATT and CDR2 SNEGSKA (reference sequence). The CDR3 has 15 residues. The CDR3 DNA follows: TGCAGTGCTATGACAGGGGTGGGTGGCAATCAGCCCCAGCATTTT. This encodes CSAMTGVGGNQPQHF.

This clonotype occurred many times. The rearrangement uses TRBV12-3 or TRBV12-4 and TRBJ2-3, with D perhaps matching TRBD1 or TRBD2 (5 bases each). The CDR3 is 15 amino acids. V was cut by 6 bases and J by 2 bases, with 15 bases left in between. CDR3 amino acids: CASRASSGLTDTQYF. The CDR3, as DNA: TGTGCCAGCAGAGCCTCCTCGGGGCTCACAGATACGCAGTATTTT.

This clonotype was recorded at least ten times. The chain links TRBV20-1 to TRBJ1-2; 7 bases match TRBD1. This CDR3 comprises 13 residues. With 3 bases clipped from V and 4 bases from J, the junction kept 5 bases outside the gene matches. Germline V gives CDR1 DFQATT, CDR2 SNEGSKA (reference sequence). CDR3 loop: CSASRQGIYGYTF. CDR3 coding DNA: TGCAGTGCTAGCCGACAGGGTATCTATGGCTACACCTTC.

There are many counts of this clonotype. V usage is TRBV20-1 and J usage is TRBJ2-7, with D possibly called TRBD1 or TRBD2 (5 bases each). There are 15 residues in the CDR3. From germline, CDR1 is DFQATT and CDR2 SNEGSKA (reference sequence). V was pared by 1 base and J by 0 bases, with 13 bases between. CDR3: CSARGDRYGSYEQYF. The CDR3 nucleotides read TGCAGTGCTAGAGGGGACCGATACGGCTCCTACGAGCAGTACTTC.

The table lists this clonotype with a few counts. This sequence joins TRBV4-3 and TRBJ1-1; 7 bases are a match to TRBD1. The germline V gene encodes CDR1 LGHNA and CDR2 YSLEER. Trimming took 0 bases from V and 4 from J; bases not matched to a gene: 5. The CDR3 covers 15 residues. The CDR3, as DNA: TGCGCCAGCAGCCAAGATTCAGGGGGGACCACTGAAGCTTTCTTT. Its translation is CASSQDSGGTTEAFF.

This clonotype occurred many times. This sequence joins TRBV7-2 and TRBJ1-2, with TRBD1 matching over 7 bases. Germline trimming cut 4 bases from V and 5 bases from J; bases unmatched to any gene: 4. CDR3 length: 13 residues. CDR1 is SGHTA and CDR2 is FQGNSA in the germline V gene. The CDR3 nucleotides read TGTGCCAGCAGCTCGCAGACAGGGTATGGCTACACCTTC. Translating gives CASSSQTGYGYTF. The whole variable domain, remainder taken from reference TRBV7-2 and TRBJ1-2, is GAGVSQSPSNKVTEKGKDVELRCDPISGHTALYWYRQSLGQGLEFLIYFQGNSAPDKSGLPSDRFSAERTGGSVSTLTIQRTQQEDSAVYLCASSSQTGYGYTFGSGTRLTVV.

This clonotype was counted many times. The chain uses TRBV7-9 and TRBJ2-1; 8 bases are a match to TRBD2. V was pared by 2 bases and J by 8 bases, with 11 bases of the junction left unmatched. Per the germline V gene, CDR1 is SEHNR and CDR2 is FQNEAQ (reference sequence). This CDR3 is built from 16 residues. The DNA for the CDR3 is TGTGCCAGCAGCTTAATACGGGGGGGCCGTGGCCATGAGCAGTTCTTC. It codes for CASSLIRGGRGHEQFF.

The V call is TRBV7-9, the J call TRBJ1-2, with 7 bases aligning to TRBD1. The junction had 2 bases not matched to a gene; V was cut back by 3 bases and J by 4 bases. Germline V lookup: CDR1 SEHNR, CDR2 FQNEAQ (reference sequence). The CDR3 is 13 residues long. DNA for the CDR3: TGTGCCAGCAGCTTCCAGGGGGTCTATGGCTACACCTTC. This gives the protein CASSFQGVYGYTF.

At least ten counts were recorded for this clonotype. The chain links TRBV5-1 to TRBJ1-1; D call uncertain. The CDR3 loop spans 14 amino acids. Germline-derived CDR1 and CDR2 are SGHRS and YFSETQ. With 0 bases removed from V and 1 base from J, the gap between germline ends came to 7 bases. The DNA of the CDR3 is TGCGCCAGCAGCTTGGAGTCAGAGAACACTGAAGCTTTCTTT. It is translated as CASSLESENTEAFF.

This clonotype was recorded many times. The chain uses TRBV12-3 or TRBV12-4 and TRBJ2-3; TRBD2 matches 14 bases. The CDR3 has 19 residues. V trimming: 4 bases; J trimming: 5 bases; junction bases outside the gene matches: 14. The CDR3 DNA reads TGTGCCAGCAGTTGGACACGGGGACTAGCGGGGGTGCGGGAAGATACGCAGTATTTT. Its protein is CASSWTRGLAGVREDTQYF.

There are many counts of this clonotype. The gene calls are TRBV20-1 and TRBJ2-5; D unresolved. Per the germline V gene, CDR1 is DFQATT and CDR2 is SNEGSKA (reference sequence). The ends were cut back, 6 bases at V and 1 base at J, with 6 bases in the middle. The CDR3 consists of 11 residues. The CDR3 DNA sequence: TGCAGTGCGAACAGCCAAGAGACCCAGTACTTC. Protein product: CSANSQETQYF.

This clonotype was seen repeatedly, ten times or more. The rearrangement joins TRBV10-3 to TRBJ1-6; no firm D call. Trimming took off 8 bases at V and 2 bases at J, with 10 bases between the two ends. The CDR3 covers 14 residues. Germline CDR1 is ENHRY and CDR2 is SYGVKD. CDR3 sequence reads: CAIGDGAYNSPLHF. The CDR3 DNA is TGTGCCATCGGCGACGGGGCCTATAATTCACCCCTCCACTTT.

This clonotype has ten or more counts. A much larger clone lies a single base off, so this may be a read error. The V call is TRBV29-1, the J call TRBJ2-3; D might be TRBD2 (6 bases). The CDR3 runs 14 residues. V was clipped by 7 bases and J by 4 bases, with 18 bases between them. Germline V lookup: CDR1 SQVTM, CDR2 ANQGSEA. The CDR3 DNA sequence: TGCAGCGGACGCCGGGGGACGGTGCCAGATACGCAGTATTTT. This codes for CSGRRGTVPDTQYF.

In its sample, this clonotype was seen many times. The chain uses TRBV29-1 and TRBJ2-3, with TRBD2 matching over 9 bases. J gave up 4 bases and V 6 bases, and 8 bases lay outside the gene matches. The CDR3 totals 14 residues. Germline V gene lookup returns CDR1 SQVTM and CDR2 ANQGSEA. The CDR3 sequence: CSVALAGWADTQYF. CDR3 sequence (DNA): TGCAGCGTAGCCCTAGCGGGATGGGCAGATACGCAGTATTTT.

This clonotype showed up just a few times. This chain joins TRBV7-2 and TRBJ1-5; TRBD1 might be the D (6 bases). The V end lost 2 bases, the J end lost 1 base, and 6 bases lay between the germline ends. There are 14 residues in the CDR3. Germline V gives CDR1 SGHTA, CDR2 FQGNSA. The CDR3 DNA follows: TGTGCCAGCAGCTTAACAGGGAGCAATCAGCCCCAGCATTTT. As protein: CASSLTGSNQPQHF.

This clonotype has at least ten counts. V and J are TRBV20-1 and TRBJ1-2, with no clear D. The germline V gene encodes CDR1 DFQATT and CDR2 SNEGSKA (reference sequence). The ends were cut back, 0 bases at V and 0 bases at J, with 2 bases in the middle. The CDR3 sequence is 12 residues long. The CDR3 DNA reads TGCAGTGCTAGAGATCCTAACTATGGCTACACCTTC. It translates to CSARDPNYGYTF.

This chain links TRBV7-2 with TRBJ2-7; 12 bases are a match to TRBD2. This CDR3 has 17 residues. Trimming cost V 4 bases and J 5 bases; bases outside gene matches: 12. The germline V gene has CDR1 SGHTA and CDR2 FQGNSA. Here the CDR3 reads CASSSTGLAGTPDEQYV. CDR3 sequence (DNA): TGTGCCAGCAGCTCCACGGGACTAGCGGGCACCCCCGACGAGCAGTACGTC.

This clonotype was detected ten times or more. V gene TRBV7-9 combines with J gene TRBJ2-1, with 10 positions matching TRBD2. The CDR3 has 16 residues. Germline loops: CDR1 SEHNR, CDR2 FQNEAQ (reference sequence). V lost 5 bases to trimming and J lost 10 bases; unmatched junction nucleotides: 14. The CDR3 here is CASSPIAGGPIGEQFF. CDR3 sequence (DNA): TGTGCCAGCAGCCCTATAGCGGGAGGCCCCATAGGGGAGCAGTTCTTC.

This clonotype showed up many times. The CDR3 reads CASSQDGPLPKGQYF. The DNA for the CDR3 is TGTGCCAGCTCACAGGACGGTCCCCTGCCTAAGGGGCAGTATTTT. This chain uses TRBV18 with TRBJ2-3; D is undetermined. V shed 4 bases and J shed 11 bases, with 22 bases lying between them. Germline CDR1 and CDR2: KGHSH and LQKENI. This CDR3 comprises 15 residues.

This clonotype came up many times. The chain links TRBV11-2 to TRBJ1-2; D is unresolved. The V gene lost 1 base and the J gene lost 5 bases, with 14 bases spanning the gap. The CDR3 length is 15 residues. The germline V gene encodes CDR1 SGHAT and CDR2 FQNNGV. The CDR3 loop reads CASSLAAGEGYGYTF. The CDR3 region has the DNA TGTGCCAGCAGCTTAGCCGCCGGGGAGGGTTATGGCTACACCTTC.

This clonotype was picked up many times. This chain uses TRBV4-1 with TRBJ2-1; TRBD2 aligns across 8 bases. The junction had 9 bases not matched to a gene; V was cut back by 4 bases and J by 7 bases. CDR3 length: 15 residues. The V gene's germline CDR1 is MGHRA and CDR2 YSYEKL. In DNA form, the CDR3 reads TGCGCCAGCAGCCCCCCGGGAGAGCGGGAGAATGAGCAGTTCTTC. Its translation is CASSPPGERENEQFF.

In regard to this clonotype: At one end, the junction sequence differs from germline, possibly due to a read error. The gene calls are TRBV6-1 and TRBJ1-5; TRBD1 is a possible D gene (6 bases). The germline gives CDR1 MNHNS, CDR2 SASEGT. This CDR3 has 16 residues. As DNA, the CDR3 is TGTGCCAGCAGTGAAGACAGGGTTGTCGGCAATCAGCCCCAGAATTTT. Encoded protein: CASSEDRVVGNQPQNF.

This clonotype has just a few counts. For the CDR3, the DNA is TGCGCCAGCAGCCTTCGGGTAGGCTCCTACAATGAGCAGTTCTTC. Its translation is CASSLRVGSYNEQFF. This chain uses TRBV4-1 with TRBJ2-1; D gene unclear. Trimming left V 4 bases short and J 0 bases short, with 10 bases between. The CDR3 runs 15 residues. Germline CDR1 MGHRA, CDR2 YSYEKL.

In this sample, this clonotype turned up many times. The chain combines TRBV4-3 with TRBJ2-1; D is unresolved. Germline CDR1 and CDR2: LGHNA and YSLEER. The CDR3 is 14 amino acids. Trimming removed 3 bases at V and 6 bases at J, with 12 bases between. As DNA, the CDR3 is TGCGCCAGCAGCCATCCAGAGTCGGGCAATGAGCAGTTCTTC. Protein: CASSHPESGNEQFF.